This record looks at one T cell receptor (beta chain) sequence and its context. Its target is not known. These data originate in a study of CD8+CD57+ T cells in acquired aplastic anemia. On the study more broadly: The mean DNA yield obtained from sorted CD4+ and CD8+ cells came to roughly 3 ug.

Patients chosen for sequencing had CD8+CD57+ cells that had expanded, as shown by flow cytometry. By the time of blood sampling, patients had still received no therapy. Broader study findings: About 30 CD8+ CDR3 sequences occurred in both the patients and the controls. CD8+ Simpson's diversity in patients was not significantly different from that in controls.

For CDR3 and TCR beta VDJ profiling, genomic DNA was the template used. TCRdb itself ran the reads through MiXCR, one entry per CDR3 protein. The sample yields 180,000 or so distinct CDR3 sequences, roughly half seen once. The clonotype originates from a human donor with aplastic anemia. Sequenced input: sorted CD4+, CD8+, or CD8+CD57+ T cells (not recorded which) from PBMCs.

The CDR3 region is CASSPFPLAPNSPLHF. The CDR3 region has the DNA TGTGCCAGCTCACCCTTTCCCCTTGCCCCGAATTCACCCCTCCACTTT. V usage is TRBV18 and J usage is TRBJ1-6; D call uncertain. Trimming shortened V by 3 bases and J by 7 bases, and 16 bases separated the two germline ends. This CDR3 is built from 16 residues. Germline CDR1 is KGHSH and CDR2 is LQKENI.